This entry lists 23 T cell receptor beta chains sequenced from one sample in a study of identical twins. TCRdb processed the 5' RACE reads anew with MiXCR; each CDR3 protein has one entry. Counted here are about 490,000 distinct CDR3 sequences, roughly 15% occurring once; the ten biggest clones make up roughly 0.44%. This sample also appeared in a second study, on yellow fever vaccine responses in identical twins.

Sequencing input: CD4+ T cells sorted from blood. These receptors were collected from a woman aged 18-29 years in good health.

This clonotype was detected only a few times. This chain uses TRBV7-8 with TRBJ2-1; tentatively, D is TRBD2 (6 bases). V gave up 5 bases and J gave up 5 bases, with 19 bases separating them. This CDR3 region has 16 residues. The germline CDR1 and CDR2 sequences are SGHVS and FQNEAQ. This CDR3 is CASSLVWGGKNNEQFF. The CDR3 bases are TGTGCCAGCAGCCTAGTGTGGGGCGGGAAGAACAATGAGCAGTTCTTC.

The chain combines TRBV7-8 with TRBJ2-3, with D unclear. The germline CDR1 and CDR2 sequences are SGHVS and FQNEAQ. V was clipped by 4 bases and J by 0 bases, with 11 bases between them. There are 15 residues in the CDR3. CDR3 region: CASSSLATSTDTQYF. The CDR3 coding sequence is TGTGCCAGCAGCTCCCTCGCGACAAGCACAGATACGCAGTATTTT.

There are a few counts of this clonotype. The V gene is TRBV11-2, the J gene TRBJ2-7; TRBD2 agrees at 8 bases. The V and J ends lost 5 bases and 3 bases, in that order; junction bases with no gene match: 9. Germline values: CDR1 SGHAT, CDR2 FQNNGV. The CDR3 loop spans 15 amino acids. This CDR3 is CASSPLSGSRYEQYF. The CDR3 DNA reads TGTGCCAGCAGCCCACTGAGCGGGAGTCGCTACGAGCAGTACTTC.

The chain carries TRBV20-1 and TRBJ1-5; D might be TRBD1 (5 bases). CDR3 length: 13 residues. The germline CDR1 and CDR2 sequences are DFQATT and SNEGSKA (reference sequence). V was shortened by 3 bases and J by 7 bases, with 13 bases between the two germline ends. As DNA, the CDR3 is TGCAGTGCTAGTGGTGGGGGGATCCAGCCCCAGCATTTT. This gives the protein CSASGGGIQPQHF.

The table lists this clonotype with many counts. CDR3 DNA sequence: TGTGCCAGCAGCTCCCACTACGAGCAGTACTTC. The encoded protein is CASSSHYEQYF. The rearrangement uses TRBV3-1 and TRBJ2-7; D is unclear. CDR3 length: 11 residues. Germline CDR1 and CDR2: LGHDT and YNNKEL (reference sequence). Trimming pared 5 bases from V and 3 bases from J, leaving 5 bases between.

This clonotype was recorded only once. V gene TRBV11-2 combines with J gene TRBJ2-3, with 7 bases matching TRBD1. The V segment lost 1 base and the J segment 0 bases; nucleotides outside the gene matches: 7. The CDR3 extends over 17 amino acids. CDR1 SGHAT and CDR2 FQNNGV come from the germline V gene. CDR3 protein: CASSLGVRGPSTDTQYF. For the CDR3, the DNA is TGTGCCAGCAGCTTAGGGGTGAGGGGGCCTAGCACAGATACGCAGTATTTT.

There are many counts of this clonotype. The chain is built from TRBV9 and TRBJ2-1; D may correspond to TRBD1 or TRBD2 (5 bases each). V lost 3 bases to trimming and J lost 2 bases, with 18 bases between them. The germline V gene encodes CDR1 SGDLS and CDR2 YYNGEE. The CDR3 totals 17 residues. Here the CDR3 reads CASSEGPGGSTYNEQFF. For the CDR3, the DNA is TGTGCCAGCAGCGAGGGACCTGGCGGAAGCACCTACAATGAGCAGTTCTTC. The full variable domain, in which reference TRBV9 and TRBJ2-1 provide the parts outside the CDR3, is DSGVTQTPKHLITATGQRVTLRCSPRSGDLSVYWYQQSLDQGLQFLIQYYNGEERAKGNILERFSAQQFPDLHSELNLSSLELGDSALYFCASSEGPGGSTYNEQFFGPGTRLTVL.

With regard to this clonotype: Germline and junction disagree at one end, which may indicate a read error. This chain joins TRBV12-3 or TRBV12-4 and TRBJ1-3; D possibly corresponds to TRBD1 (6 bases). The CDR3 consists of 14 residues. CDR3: CTSTPGAAGNTIYF. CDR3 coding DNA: TGTACCAGCACCCCAGGGGCCGCTGGAAACACCATATATTTT.

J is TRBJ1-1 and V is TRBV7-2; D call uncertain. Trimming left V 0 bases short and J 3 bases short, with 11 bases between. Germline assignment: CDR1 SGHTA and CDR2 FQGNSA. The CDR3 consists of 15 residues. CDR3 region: CASSLAPAGYTEAFF. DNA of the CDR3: TGTGCCAGCAGCTTAGCTCCGGCCGGATACACTGAAGCTTTCTTT.

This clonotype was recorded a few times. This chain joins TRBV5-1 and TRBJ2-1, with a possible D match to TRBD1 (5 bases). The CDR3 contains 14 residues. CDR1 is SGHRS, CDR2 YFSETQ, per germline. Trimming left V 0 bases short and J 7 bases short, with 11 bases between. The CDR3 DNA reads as TGCGCCAGCAGCTTGGTGACAGTCGTAAATGAGCAGTTCTTC. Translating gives CASSLVTVVNEQFF.

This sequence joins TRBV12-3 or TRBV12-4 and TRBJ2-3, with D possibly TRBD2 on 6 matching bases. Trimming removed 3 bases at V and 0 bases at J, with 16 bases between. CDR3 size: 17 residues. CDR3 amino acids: CASSFSSGALSTDTQYF. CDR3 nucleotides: TGTGCCAGCAGTTTCTCTTCGGGAGCCCTAAGCACAGATACGCAGTATTTT.

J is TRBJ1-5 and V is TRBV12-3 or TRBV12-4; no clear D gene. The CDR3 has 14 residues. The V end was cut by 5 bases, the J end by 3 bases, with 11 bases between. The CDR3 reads CASSLGLDNQPQHF. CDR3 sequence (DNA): TGTGCCAGCAGTCTTGGACTGGACAATCAGCCCCAGCATTTT.

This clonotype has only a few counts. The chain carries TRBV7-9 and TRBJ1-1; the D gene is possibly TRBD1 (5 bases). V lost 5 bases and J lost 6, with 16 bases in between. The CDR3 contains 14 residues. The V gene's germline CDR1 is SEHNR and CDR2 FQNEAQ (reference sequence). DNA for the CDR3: TGTGCCAGCAGCCCTGGGACCGGGGACGCTGAAGCTTTCTTT. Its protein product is CASSPGTGDAEAFF.

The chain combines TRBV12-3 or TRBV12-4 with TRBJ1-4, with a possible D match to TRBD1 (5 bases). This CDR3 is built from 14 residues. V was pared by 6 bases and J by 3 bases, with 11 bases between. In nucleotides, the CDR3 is TGTGCCAGCAGCCAACCGGGGCCTAATGAAAAACTGTTTTTT. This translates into CASSQPGPNEKLFF.

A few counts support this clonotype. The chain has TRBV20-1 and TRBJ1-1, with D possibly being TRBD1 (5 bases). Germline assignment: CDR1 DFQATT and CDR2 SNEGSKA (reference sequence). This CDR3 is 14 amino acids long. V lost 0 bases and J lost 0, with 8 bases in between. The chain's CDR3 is CSARDRQLNTEAFF. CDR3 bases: TGCAGTGCTAGAGATCGACAGCTGAACACTGAAGCTTTCTTT.

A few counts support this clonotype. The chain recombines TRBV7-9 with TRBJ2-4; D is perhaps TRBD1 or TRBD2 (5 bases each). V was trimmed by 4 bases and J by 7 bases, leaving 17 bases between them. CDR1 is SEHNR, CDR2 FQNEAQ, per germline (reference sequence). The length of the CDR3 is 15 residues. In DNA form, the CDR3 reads TGTGCCAGCAGCTCGGGACGGGTAATTGGTAACATTCAGTACTTC. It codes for CASSSGRVIGNIQYF.

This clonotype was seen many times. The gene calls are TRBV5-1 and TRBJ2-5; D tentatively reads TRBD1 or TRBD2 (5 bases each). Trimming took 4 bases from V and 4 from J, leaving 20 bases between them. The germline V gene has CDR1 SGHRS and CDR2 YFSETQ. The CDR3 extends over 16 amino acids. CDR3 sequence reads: CASSRWDADRGETQYF. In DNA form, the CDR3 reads TGCGCCAGCAGCCGCTGGGACGCTGATAGGGGAGAGACCCAGTACTTC.

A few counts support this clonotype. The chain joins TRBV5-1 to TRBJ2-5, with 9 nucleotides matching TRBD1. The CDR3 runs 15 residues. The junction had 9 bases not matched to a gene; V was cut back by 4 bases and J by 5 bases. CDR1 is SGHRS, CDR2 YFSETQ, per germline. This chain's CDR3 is CASSPGTGTPETQYF. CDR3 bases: TGCGCCAGCAGCCCCGGGACAGGGACGCCCGAGACCCAGTACTTC.

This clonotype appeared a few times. The DNA for the CDR3 is TGCAGTGCTAGGGACCCGAGGGGTGAGCAGTTCTTC. Translating it yields CSARDPRGEQFF. V usage is TRBV20-1 and J usage is TRBJ2-1; either TRBD1 or TRBD2 may fit D (5 bases each). Trimming removed 3 bases at V and 9 bases at J, with 12 bases between. The CDR3 has 12 residues. CDR1 is DFQATT and CDR2 is SNEGSKA in the germline V gene (reference sequence).

The CDR3 protein is CASSLSRGETQYF. CDR3 coding DNA: TGTGCCAGCAGTTTATCCAGAGGGGAGACCCAGTACTTC. The chain couples TRBV27 to TRBJ2-5, with D maybe TRBD2 (5 bases). The CDR3 loop spans 13 amino acids. Germline V gives CDR1 MNHEY, CDR2 SMNVEV (reference sequence). Trimming took 0 bases from V and 5 from J, leaving 7 bases between them.

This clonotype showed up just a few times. This CDR3 is CASGVSLGEAAEAFF. CDR3 bases: TGTGCCAGCGGGGTAAGTCTCGGGGAAGCAGCTGAAGCTTTCTTT. This chain uses TRBV12-3 or TRBV12-4 with TRBJ1-1; D not certain. The CDR3 loop spans 15 amino acids. V shed 8 bases and J shed 6 bases, with 22 bases lying between them.

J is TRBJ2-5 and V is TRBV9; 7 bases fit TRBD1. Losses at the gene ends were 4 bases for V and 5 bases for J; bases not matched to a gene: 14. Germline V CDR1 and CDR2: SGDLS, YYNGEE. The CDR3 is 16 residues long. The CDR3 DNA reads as TGTGCCAGCAGCCCACGTCCGGCAGGGGGTGGGGAGACCCAGTACTTC. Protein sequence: CASSPRPAGGGETQYF.

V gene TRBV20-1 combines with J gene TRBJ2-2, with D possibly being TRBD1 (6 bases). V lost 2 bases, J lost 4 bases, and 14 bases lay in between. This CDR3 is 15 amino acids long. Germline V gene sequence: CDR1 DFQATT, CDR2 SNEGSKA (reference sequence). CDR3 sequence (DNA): TGCAGTGCTAGACGTGGGCAGGGGTTCACCGGGGAGCTGTTTTTT. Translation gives CSARRGQGFTGELFF.